This T cell receptor (beta chain) comes out of a study of T cell responses to AZD1222 COVID-19 vaccine. Study findings and constraints: Donors, mostly white British, included more females; clonal diversity was possibly underestimated. Spike-specific TCR breadth and depth both grew after two AZD1222 doses. The study identified only a handful of AZD1222 recipients as seropositive at baseline. As reported, nearly half of all spike-specific TCRs target variant regions that are unmutated.

Trimming removed 3 bases from V and 1 base from J, with 7 bases in between. The CDR3 runs to 13 residues. The germline V gene encodes CDR1 DFQATT and CDR2 SNEGSKA (reference sequence). Comment on this clone: The antigen is unknown.

Here immunoSEQ multiplex PCR was the method, and the copy in TCRdb shows in-frame clones only, minus some. The sample yields approximately 120,000 clones, around 90% seen once. The sample in question was peripheral blood, obtained on day 0 of MenACWY control vaccination. The chain is built from TRBV20-1 and TRBJ1-5; D may be TRBD1 (5 bases). The receptor's source is an adult in good health. In nucleotides, the CDR3 is TGCAGTGCTAGTGAGGGGAGCAATCAGCCCCAGCATTTT. Encoded protein: CSASEGSNQPQHF.